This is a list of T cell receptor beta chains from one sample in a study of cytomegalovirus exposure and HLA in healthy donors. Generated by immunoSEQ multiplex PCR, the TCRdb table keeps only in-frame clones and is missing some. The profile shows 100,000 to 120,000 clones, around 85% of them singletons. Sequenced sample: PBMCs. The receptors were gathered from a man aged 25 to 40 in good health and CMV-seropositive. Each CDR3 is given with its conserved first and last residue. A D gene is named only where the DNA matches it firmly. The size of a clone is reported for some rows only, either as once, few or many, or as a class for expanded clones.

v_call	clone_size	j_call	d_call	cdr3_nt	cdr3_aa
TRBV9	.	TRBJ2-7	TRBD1	TGTGCCAGCAGCTCCGACAGGGGGCCGTACTACGAGCAGTACTTC	CASSSDRGPYYEQYF
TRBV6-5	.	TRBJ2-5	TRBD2	TGTGCCAGCAGTCCCGGGGGGGGCCAAGGGACCCAGTACTTC	CASSPGGGQGTQYF
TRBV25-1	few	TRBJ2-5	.	TGTGCCAGCAGTGGTTCTGAGACCCAGTACTTC	CASSGSETQYF
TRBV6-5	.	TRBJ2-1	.	TGTGCCAGCAGTTACGAAGGAGGGCAGTTCTTC	CASSYEGGQFF
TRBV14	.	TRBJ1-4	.	TGTGCCAGCAGCCAAGTGGCGACGGGAAAACTGTTTTTT	CASSQVATGKLFF
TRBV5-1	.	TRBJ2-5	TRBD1	TGCGCCAGCAGCCGCGGACAGGGGTGGAAAGAGACCCAGTACTTC	CASSRGQGWKETQYF
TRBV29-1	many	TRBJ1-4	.	TGCAGCGTGAGTTTTTCGAGCTTGGAAAAACTGTTTTTT	CSVSFSSLEKLFF
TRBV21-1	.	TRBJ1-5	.	TGTGCCAGCAGCAAAGAAAAGGCGAGACAGCTTAATCAGCCCCAGCATTTT	CASSKEKARQLNQPQHF
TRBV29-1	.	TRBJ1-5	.	TGCAGCGTTGGGCAGAACAATCAGCCCCAGCATTTT	CSVGQNNQPQHF
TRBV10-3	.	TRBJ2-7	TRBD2	TGTGCCACGCTGGGACTAGCGGATTCCTACGAGCAGTACTTC	CATLGLADSYEQYF
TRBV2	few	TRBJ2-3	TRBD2	TGTGCCAGCAGTGATGGACTAGCGGGGACTAAGGATACGCAGTATTTT	CASSDGLAGTKDTQYF
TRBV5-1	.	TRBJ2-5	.	TGCGCCAGCAGCATGACAGGTTTCGAGACCCAGTACTTC	CASSMTGFETQYF